This is a list of T cell receptor beta chains from one sample in a study of molecular identifiers for immune sequencing clone quantification. TCRdb redid the calling of the PCR reads with MiXCR, one entry per CDR3 protein. In the table there are hundreds of thousands of distinct CDR3 sequences, nearly 20% of which are singletons. Sequencing input: naive CD8+ T cells from blood, with Jurkat cell RNA spiked in. These receptors all stem from a human donor in good health. Some libraries in this study had Jurkat cell RNA spiked in. Both conserved end residues are part of each CDR3. D genes are given only for firm matches. Clone size appears in some rows only: once, few, many, or a class for an expanded clone.

j_call clone_size v_call d_call cdr3_aa cdr3_nt
TRBJ1-6 few TRBV4-3 NA CASSQDGNSPLHF TGCGCCAGCAGCCAAGATGGGAATTCACCCCTCCACTTT
TRBJ2-3 many TRBV24-1 TRBD2 CATSDGSGGAVFYF TGTGCCACCAGTGATGGGTCGGGAGGGGCCGTGTTTTATTTT
TRBJ2-3 many TRBV7-9 NA CASNRWGGTQYF TGTGCCAGCAACCGATGGGGAGGTACGCAGTATTTT
TRBJ2-3 many TRBV20-1 TRBD2 CSAATLAGGPDTQYF TGCAGTGCCGCAACTCTAGCGGGGGGGCCAGATACGCAGTATTTT
TRBJ2-7 many TRBV6-1 TRBD2 CASQGGTYEQYF TGTGCCAGCCAGGGAGGGACCTACGAGCAGTACTTC
TRBJ2-7 NA TRBV5-6 NA CASSLSREQYF TGTGCCAGCAGCTTGTCCCGCGAGCAGTACTTC
TRBJ2-3 NA TRBV15 TRBD2 CATSYEERGDSDTQYF TGTGCCACCAGCTATGAAGAGCGGGGGGATTCAGATACGCAGTATTTT
TRBJ1-1 many TRBV5-1 NA CASSLGPVAEAFF TGCGCCAGCAGCTTGGGTCCGGTCGCTGAAGCTTTCTTT
TRBJ2-7 few TRBV20-1 NA CSAPLGGYYEQYF TGCAGTGCCCCCTTAGGGGGATACTACGAGCAGTACTTC
TRBJ1-5 many TRBV25-1 NA CASSQGGPNQPQHF TGTGCCAGCAGCCAGGGAGGGCCCAATCAGCCCCAGCATTTT
TRBJ1-5 many TRBV12-3/TRBV12-4 TRBD1 CASSSPRGLQPQHF TGTGCCAGCAGTTCGCCCAGGGGGCTACAGCCCCAGCATTTT
TRBJ2-7 NA TRBV7-9 TRBD1 CASSSSRDRLSYEQYF TGTGCCAGCAGCTCGTCCCGGGACAGGCTAAGCTACGAGCAGTACTTC
TRBJ2-5 many TRBV12-3/TRBV12-4 TRBD1 CASTIPGQGTQYF TGTGCCAGCACCATACCGGGACAGGGTACCCAGTACTTC
TRBJ1-5 many TRBV7-9 NA CASNQGSHQPQHF TGTGCCAGCAATCAGGGGTCGCATCAGCCCCAGCATTTT
TRBJ2-3 many TRBV30 NA CAWKGDPSTDTQYF TGTGCCTGGAAGGGGGACCCCTCCACAGATACGCAGTATTTT
TRBJ2-5 NA TRBV27 TRBD2 CASRGLAGGGQETQYF TGTGCCAGCAGGGGACTAGCGGGAGGCGGGCAAGAGACCCAGTACTTC
TRBJ2-2 many TRBV4-1 TRBD2 CASSLAGANTGELFF TGCGCCAGCAGCTTAGCGGGAGCGAACACCGGGGAGCTGTTTTTT
TRBJ1-1 NA TRBV4-3 NA CASSQAWRMNTEAFF TGCGCCAGCAGCCAAGCTTGGAGGATGAACACTGAAGCTTTCTTT
TRBJ2-3 many TRBV12-3/TRBV12-4 NA CASSLWGASTDTQYF TGTGCCAGCAGTTTATGGGGGGCAAGCACAGATACGCAGTATTTT
TRBJ1-4 many TRBV14 NA CASSQGGQSGNEKLFF TGTGCCAGCAGCCAAGGTGGACAGAGTGGAAATGAAAAACTGTTTTTT
TRBJ2-4 many TRBV27 TRBD2 CASSPTSFGAKNIQYF TGTGCCAGCAGTCCGACTAGCTTTGGAGCCAAAAACATTCAGTACTTC
TRBJ2-7 NA TRBV19 NA CASSMADGYEQYF TGTGCCAGTAGTATGGCGGACGGGTACGAGCAGTACTTC
TRBJ1-1 once TRBV5-6 NA CASRHGPADTEAFF TGTGCCAGCAGACACGGGCCAGCGGACACTGAAGCTTTCTTT
TRBJ2-2 NA TRBV12-3/TRBV12-4 TRBD1 CASSPFRQGAATGELFF TGTGCCAGCAGCCCCTTCCGCCAGGGGGCGGCCACCGGGGAGCTGTTTTTT
TRBJ2-4 many TRBV19 NA CASSKPGPMGIQYF TGTGCCAGTAGTAAACCGGGACCGATGGGCATTCAGTACTTC
TRBJ1-5 NA TRBV6-1 NA CASSEAPRDQPQHF TGTGCCAGCAGTGAAGCGCCGCGGGATCAGCCCCAGCATTTT
TRBJ2-7 NA TRBV6-1 NA CASSELAGDGGLYEQYF TGTGCCAGCAGTGAATTAGCTGGAGACGGGGGACTCTACGAGCAGTACTTC
TRBJ2-7 many TRBV28 NA CASSPRLEIYEQYF TGTGCCAGCAGTCCCCGACTAGAAATCTACGAGCAGTACTTC
TRBJ2-5 many TRBV12-3/TRBV12-4 TRBD2 CATRGGGNQETQYF TGTGCCACCCGGGGGGGGGGGAACCAAGAGACCCAGTACTTC
TRBJ2-7 many TRBV6-6 TRBD2 CASSYSSGGYYEQYF TGTGCCAGCAGTTACTCTAGCGGGGGCTACTACGAGCAGTACTTC
TRBJ2-5 many TRBV10-3 NA CAISESGTGDFQETQYF TGTGCCATCAGTGAGTCGGGTACAGGAGACTTTCAAGAGACCCAGTACTTC
TRBJ2-1 many TRBV5-5 NA CASSLESGTDISYNEQFF TGTGCCAGCAGCTTGGAGTCAGGGACCGATATCTCCTACAATGAGCAGTTCTTC
TRBJ2-7 NA TRBV3-1 NA CASSHGWDLYEQYF TGTGCCAGCAGCCATGGCTGGGACCTCTACGAGCAGTACTTC
TRBJ2-7 many TRBV30 NA CAWSEGSSSYEQYF TGTGCCTGGAGCGAGGGCAGTAGCTCCTACGAGCAGTACTTC
TRBJ1-1 many TRBV4-3 NA CASSQSGAYTEAFF TGCGCCAGCAGCCAATCCGGGGCCTACACTGAAGCTTTCTTT
TRBJ2-2 NA TRBV10-3 TRBD2 CATSDPTSGRAHTGELFF TGTGCCACCAGTGATCCGACTAGCGGGAGGGCCCACACCGGGGAGCTGTTTTTT
TRBJ2-7 NA TRBV6-5 NA CASSYATANAYEQYF TGTGCCAGCAGTTACGCGACAGCGAATGCCTACGAGCAGTACTTC
TRBJ1-1 many TRBV12-3/TRBV12-4 NA CASKDQNTEAFF TGTGCCAGCAAGGATCAAAACACTGAAGCTTTCTTT
TRBJ2-3 NA TRBV11-2 TRBD2 CASSLERAGGSDTQYF TGTGCCAGCAGCTTAGAGAGGGCGGGGGGGTCAGATACGCAGTATTTT
TRBJ1-1 many TRBV9 TRBD1 CASSTRTGGSSTEAFF TGTGCCAGCAGCACCAGGACAGGGGGCTCGAGCACTGAAGCTTTCTTT
TRBJ2-5 few TRBV20-1 NA CSARDSSGDLNKETQYF TGCAGTGCTAGAGATAGCAGCGGAGACCTCAATAAAGAGACCCAGTACTTC
TRBJ2-7 few TRBV27 NA CASSLVTDGSHEQYF TGTGCCAGCAGTTTGGTGACAGATGGGTCCCACGAGCAGTACTTC